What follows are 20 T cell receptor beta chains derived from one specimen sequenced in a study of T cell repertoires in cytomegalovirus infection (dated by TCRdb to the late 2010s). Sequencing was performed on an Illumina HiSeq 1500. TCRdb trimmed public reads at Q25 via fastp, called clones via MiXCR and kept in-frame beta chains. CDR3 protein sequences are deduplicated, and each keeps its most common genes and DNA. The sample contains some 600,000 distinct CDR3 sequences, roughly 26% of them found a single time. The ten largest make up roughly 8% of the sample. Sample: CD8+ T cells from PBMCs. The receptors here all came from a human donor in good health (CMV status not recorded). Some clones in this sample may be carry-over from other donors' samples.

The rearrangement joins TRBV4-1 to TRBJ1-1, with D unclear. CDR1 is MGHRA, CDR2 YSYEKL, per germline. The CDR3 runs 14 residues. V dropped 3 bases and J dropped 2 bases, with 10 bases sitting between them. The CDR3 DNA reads TGCGCCAGCAGCCAGTACCGGGATAACACTGAAGCTTTCTTT. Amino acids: CASSQYRDNTEAFF.

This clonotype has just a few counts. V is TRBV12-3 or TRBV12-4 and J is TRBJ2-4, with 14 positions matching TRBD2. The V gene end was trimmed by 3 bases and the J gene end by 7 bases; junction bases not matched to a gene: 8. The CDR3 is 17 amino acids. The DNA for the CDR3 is TGTGCCAGCAGTTTCCCGGGACTAGCGGGGGTCGTGAACATTCAGTACTTC. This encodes CASSFPGLAGVVNIQYF.

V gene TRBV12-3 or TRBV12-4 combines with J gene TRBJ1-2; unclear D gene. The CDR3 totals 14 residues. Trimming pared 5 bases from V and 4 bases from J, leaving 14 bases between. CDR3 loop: CASSPAPGGYGYTF. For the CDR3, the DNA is TGTGCCAGCAGTCCCGCCCCGGGAGGCTATGGCTACACCTTC.

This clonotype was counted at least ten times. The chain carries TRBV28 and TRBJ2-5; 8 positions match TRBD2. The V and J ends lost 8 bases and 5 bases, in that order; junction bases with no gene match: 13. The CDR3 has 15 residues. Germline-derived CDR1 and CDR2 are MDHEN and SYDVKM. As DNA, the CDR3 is TGTGCCAGCGACCCGGGACTAGTTTTCCGGGAGACCCAGTACTTC. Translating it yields CASDPGLVFRETQYF.

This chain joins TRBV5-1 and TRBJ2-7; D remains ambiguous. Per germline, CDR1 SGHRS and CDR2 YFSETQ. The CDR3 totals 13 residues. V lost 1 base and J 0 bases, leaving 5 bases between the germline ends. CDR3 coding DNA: TGCGCCAGCAGCTTGACACCCTCCTACGAGCAGTACGTC. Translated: CASSLTPSYEQYV.

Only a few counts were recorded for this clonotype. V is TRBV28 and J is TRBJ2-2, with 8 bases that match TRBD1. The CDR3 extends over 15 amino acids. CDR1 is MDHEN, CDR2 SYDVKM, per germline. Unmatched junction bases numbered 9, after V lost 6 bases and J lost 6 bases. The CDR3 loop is CASSTDRERPGELFF. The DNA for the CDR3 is TGTGCCAGCAGCACGGACAGGGAAAGGCCCGGGGAGCTGTTTTTT. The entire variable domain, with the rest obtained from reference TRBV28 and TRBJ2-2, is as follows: DVKVTQSSRYLVKRTGEKVFLECVQDMDHENMFWYRQDPGLGLRLIYFSYDVKMKEKGDIPEGYSVSREKKERFSLILESASTNQTSMYLCASSTDRERPGELFFGEGSRLTVL.

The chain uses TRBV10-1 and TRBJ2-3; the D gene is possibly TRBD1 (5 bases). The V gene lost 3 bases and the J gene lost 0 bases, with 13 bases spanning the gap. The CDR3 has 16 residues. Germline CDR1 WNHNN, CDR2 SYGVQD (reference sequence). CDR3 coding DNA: TGCGCCAGCAGTGACGACGAAGGGGCTAGCACAGATACGCAGTATTTT. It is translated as CASSDDEGASTDTQYF.

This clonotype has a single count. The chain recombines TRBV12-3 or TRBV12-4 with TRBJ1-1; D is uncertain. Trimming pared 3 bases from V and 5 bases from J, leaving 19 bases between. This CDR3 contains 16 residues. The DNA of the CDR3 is TGTGCCAGCAGTTTCCGGACGGATAGAAGTGGGACTGAAGCTTTCTTT. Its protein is CASSFRTDRSGTEAFF.

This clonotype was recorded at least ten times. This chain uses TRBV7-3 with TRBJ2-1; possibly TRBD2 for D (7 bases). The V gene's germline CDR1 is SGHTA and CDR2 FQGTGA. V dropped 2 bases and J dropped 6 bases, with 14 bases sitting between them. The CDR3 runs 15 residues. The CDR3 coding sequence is TGTGCCAGCAGCTTAGCGGGGGCGTCGGCCAATGAGCAGTTCTTC. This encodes CASSLAGASANEQFF.

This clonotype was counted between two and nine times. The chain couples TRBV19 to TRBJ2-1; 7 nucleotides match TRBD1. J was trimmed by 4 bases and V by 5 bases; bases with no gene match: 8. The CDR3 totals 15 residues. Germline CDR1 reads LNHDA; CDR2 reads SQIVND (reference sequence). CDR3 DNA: TGTGCCAGTAGTGCTACAGGGGTTGTTTACAATGAGCAGTTCTTC. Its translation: CASSATGVVYNEQFF.

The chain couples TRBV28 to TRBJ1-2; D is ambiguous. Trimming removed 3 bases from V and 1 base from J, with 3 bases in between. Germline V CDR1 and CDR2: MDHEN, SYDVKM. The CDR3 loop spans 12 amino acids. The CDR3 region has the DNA TGTGCCAGCAGTTTGAGTAACTATGGCTACACCTTC. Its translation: CASSLSNYGYTF.

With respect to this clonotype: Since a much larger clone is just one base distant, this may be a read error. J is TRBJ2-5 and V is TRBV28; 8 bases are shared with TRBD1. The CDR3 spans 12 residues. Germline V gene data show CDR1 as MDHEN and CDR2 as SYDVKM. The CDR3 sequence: CVSSQGAETQYF. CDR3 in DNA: TGTGTCAGCAGCCAGGGGGCGGAGACCCAGTACTTC.

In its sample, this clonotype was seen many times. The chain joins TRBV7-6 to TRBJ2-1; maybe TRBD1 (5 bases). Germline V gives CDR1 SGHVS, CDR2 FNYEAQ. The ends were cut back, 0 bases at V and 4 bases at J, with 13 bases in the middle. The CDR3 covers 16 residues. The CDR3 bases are TGTGCCAGCAGCTTAGCGTGGCAGGGCTTTTACAATGAGCAGTTCTTC. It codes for CASSLAWQGFYNEQFF.

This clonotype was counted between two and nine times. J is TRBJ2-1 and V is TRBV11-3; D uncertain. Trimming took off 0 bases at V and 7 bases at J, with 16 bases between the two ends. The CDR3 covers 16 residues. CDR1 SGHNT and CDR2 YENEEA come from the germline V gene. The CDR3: CASSLDRSDPPNEQFF. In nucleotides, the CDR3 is TGTGCCAGCAGCTTAGATAGGTCCGACCCGCCGAATGAGCAGTTCTTC.

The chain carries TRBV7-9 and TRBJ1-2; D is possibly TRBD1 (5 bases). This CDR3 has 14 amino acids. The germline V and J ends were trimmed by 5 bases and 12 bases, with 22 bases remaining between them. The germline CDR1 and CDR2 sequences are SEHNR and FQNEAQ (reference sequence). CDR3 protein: CASSPPRLRRGDTF. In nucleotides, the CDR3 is TGTGCCAGCAGCCCTCCCCGTCTCAGGCGGGGCGACACCTTC.

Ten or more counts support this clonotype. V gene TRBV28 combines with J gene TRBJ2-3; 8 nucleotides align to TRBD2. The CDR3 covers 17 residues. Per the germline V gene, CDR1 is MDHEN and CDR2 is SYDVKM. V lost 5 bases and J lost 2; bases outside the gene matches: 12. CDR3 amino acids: CASSLPLSGDFTDTQYF. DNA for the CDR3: TGTGCCAGCAGTCTTCCTCTTAGCGGGGACTTCACAGATACGCAGTATTTT.

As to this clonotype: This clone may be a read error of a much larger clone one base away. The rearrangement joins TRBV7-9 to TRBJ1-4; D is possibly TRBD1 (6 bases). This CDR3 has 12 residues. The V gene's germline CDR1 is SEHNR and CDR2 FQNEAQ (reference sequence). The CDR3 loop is CTAGGRGEKLFF. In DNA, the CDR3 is TGTACCGCGGGGGGGCGAGGTGAAAAACTGTTTTTT.

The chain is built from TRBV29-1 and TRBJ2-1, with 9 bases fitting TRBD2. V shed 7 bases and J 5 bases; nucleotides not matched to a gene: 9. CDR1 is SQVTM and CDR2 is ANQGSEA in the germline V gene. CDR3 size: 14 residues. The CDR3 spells CSAPKRGAHNEQFF. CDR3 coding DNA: TGCAGCGCCCCGAAGCGGGGGGCCCACAATGAGCAGTTCTTC.

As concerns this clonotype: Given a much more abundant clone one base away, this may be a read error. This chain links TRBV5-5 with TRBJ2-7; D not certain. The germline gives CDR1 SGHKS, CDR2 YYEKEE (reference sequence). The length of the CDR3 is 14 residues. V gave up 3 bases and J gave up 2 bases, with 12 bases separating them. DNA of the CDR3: TGTGCCAGCAGCTCGGACGCGTTTACCTACGAGCAGTACTTC. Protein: CASSSDAFTYEQYF.

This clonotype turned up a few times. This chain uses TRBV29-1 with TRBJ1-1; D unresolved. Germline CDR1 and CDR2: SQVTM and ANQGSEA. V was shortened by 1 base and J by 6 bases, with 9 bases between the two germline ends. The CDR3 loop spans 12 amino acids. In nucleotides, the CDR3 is TGCAGCGTTGAAGGGGAGCAGGCTGAAGCTTTCTTT. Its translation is CSVEGEQAEAFF.